The 6 T cell receptor beta chains below all came from one sample that was sequenced in a study of CD8+ T cells in alopecia areata. Sequencing templates came from extracted RNA that was reverse transcribed into cDNA. TCRdb's copy holds only in-frame clones and misses some; the assay was immunoSEQ multiplex PCR. The table records 250,000 to 350,000 clones, roughly 63% of them present only once. Documented treatment: oral pan-JAK inhibitor, 5-10 mg twice daily. The source material was CD4+ T cells sorted from blood, sampled around week 54, from a patient treated with tofacitinib. All receptors come from a human donor with alopecia areata.

This clone was detected a few times. V usage is TRBV29-1 and J usage is TRBJ2-2; 12 bases map to TRBD1. The CDR3 contains 15 residues. The J segment lost 3 bases and the V segment lost 6 bases, leaving 5 bases of the junction unmatched. CDR1 is SQVTM, CDR2 ANQGSEA, per germline. CDR3 protein: CSVTGTGGYTGELFF. Here the CDR3 DNA reads TGCAGCGTCACCGGGACAGGGGGCTACACCGGGGAGCTGTTTTTT.

This rearrangement joins TRBV6-5 to TRBJ1-1; D is perhaps TRBD1 (5 bases). The CDR3 totals 16 residues. V lost 4 bases, J lost 4 bases, and 19 bases lay in between. In germline, CDR1 is MNHEY, CDR2 SVGAGI. The CDR3 loop is CASSSGTSFITTEAFF. CDR3 nucleotide sequence: TGTGCCAGCAGTTCCGGGACCTCTTTTATTACCACTGAAGCTTTCTTT.

The V call is TRBV7-9, the J call TRBJ2-5; D gene uncertain. There are 14 residues in the CDR3. Trimming removed 10 bases at V and 2 bases at J, with 17 bases between. Germline assignment: CDR1 SEHNR and CDR2 FQNEAQ (reference sequence). CDR3 residues: CATLPYAKQETQYF. Written as DNA, the CDR3 is TGTGCCACCCTACCATACGCGAAACAAGAGACCCAGTACTTC.

CDR3 sequence reads: CASSQAGNTEAFF. For the CDR3, the DNA is TGTGCCAGCAGTCAAGCGGGAAACACTGAAGCTTTCTTT. This chain joins TRBV6-5 and TRBJ1-1; D gene ambiguous. Germline-derived CDR1 and CDR2 are MNHEY and SVGAGI. V lost 5 bases, J lost 2 bases, and 9 bases lay in between. This CDR3 spans 13 amino acids.

A few counts support this clone. The chain has TRBV7-9 and TRBJ1-1; D gene uncertain. V was shortened by 3 bases and J by 4 bases, with 6 bases between the two germline ends. The CDR3 totals 12 residues. Germline assignment: CDR1 SEHNR and CDR2 FQNEAQ (reference sequence). CDR3 DNA: TGTGCCAGCAGCTTTTACAGCACTGAAGCTTTCTTT. This sequence encodes CASSFYSTEAFF.

The gene calls are TRBV7-9 and TRBJ1-2, with D possibly TRBD1 on 5 matching bases. Germline V gene data show CDR1 as SEHNR and CDR2 as FQNEAQ (reference sequence). V was shortened by 3 bases and J by 13 bases, with 9 bases between the two germline ends. CDR3 length equals 10 residues. CDR3 amino acids: CASSFRGSTF. In nucleotides, the CDR3 is TGTGCCAGCAGCTTCCGGGGGTCCACCTTC.